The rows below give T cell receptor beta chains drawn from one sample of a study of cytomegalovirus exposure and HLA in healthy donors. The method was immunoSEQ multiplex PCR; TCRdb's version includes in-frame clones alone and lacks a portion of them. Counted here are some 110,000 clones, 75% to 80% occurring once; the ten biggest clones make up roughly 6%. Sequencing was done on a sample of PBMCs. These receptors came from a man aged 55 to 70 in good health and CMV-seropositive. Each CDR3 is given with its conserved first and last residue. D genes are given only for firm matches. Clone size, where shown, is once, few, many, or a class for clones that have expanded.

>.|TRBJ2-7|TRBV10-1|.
CASSERAQRGEQYF
TGCGCCAGCAGTGAGAGGGCCCAACGCGGGGAGCAGTACTTC
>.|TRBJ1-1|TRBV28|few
CASSFGQVNTEAFF
TGTGCCAGCAGTTTCGGTCAGGTGAACACTGAAGCTTTCTTT
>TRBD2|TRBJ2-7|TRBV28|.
CASSPRLAGEFYEQYF
TGTGCCAGCAGTCCGCGACTAGCGGGGGAATTCTACGAGCAGTACTTC
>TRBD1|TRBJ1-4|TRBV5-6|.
CASSHGQGATNEKLFF
TGTGCCAGCAGCCATGGACAGGGAGCAACTAATGAAAAACTGTTTTTT
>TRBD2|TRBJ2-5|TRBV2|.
CASSEGLAMYF
TGTGCCAGCAGTGAGGGACTAGCGATGTACTTC
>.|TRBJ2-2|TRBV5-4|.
CASSLGGDTGELFF
TGTGCCAGCAGCTTGGGGGGAGACACCGGGGAGCTGTTTTTT
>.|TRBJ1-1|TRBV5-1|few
CASNGARSGDTEAFF
TGCGCCAGCAACGGAGCAAGGTCCGGGGACACTGAAGCTTTCTTT
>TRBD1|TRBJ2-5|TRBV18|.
CASSPQTGGQETQYF
TGTGCCAGCTCACCTCAGACAGGGGGCCAAGAGACCCAGTACTTC
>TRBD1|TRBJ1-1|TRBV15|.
CATSPRDSNTEAFF
TGTGCCACCAGCCCCCGGGACAGCAACACTGAAGCTTTCTTT
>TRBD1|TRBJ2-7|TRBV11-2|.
CASSLGQGRTYEQYF
TGTGCCAGCAGCTTGGGACAGGGAAGAACCTACGAGCAGTACTTC